The present T cell receptor beta chain was sequenced within a study of T-cell memory formation after mild COVID-19. About the research overall: TCR clusters mostly belonged to single donors.

TCRdb called the 5' RACE reads again in MiXCR, with one record for every CDR3 protein. The sample lists approximately 580,000 distinct CDR3 sequences, approximately 20% occurring once. The CDR3 loop spans 15 amino acids. Germline values: CDR1 LGHNA, CDR2 YNFKEQ. V lost 1 base, J lost 0 bases, and 1 base stayed unmatched. The table lists this clonotype with a few counts. The sample comprised PBMCs or a T cell subset sorted from them (not recorded which). The TCR sequence derives from an adult woman who had mild COVID-19 (a few samples of this study predate the infection). Cell type and time point are not known. This chain uses TRBV4-2 with TRBJ2-5; TRBD2 agrees at 8 bases. The CDR3 DNA reads as TGTGCCAGCAGCCAAGGTAGCGGGGACCAAGAGACCCAGTACTTC. Translated, it gives CASSQGSGDQETQYF.